The subject of this entry is one T cell receptor beta chain. The antigen remains undetermined. The repertoire was sequenced with immunoSEQ multiplex PCR; TCRdb's copy has only in-frame clones and lacks some. The repertoire has some 320,000 clones, roughly 87% of them found once; the top ten carry roughly 1.2%. The entry originates in a study of cytomegalovirus exposure and HLA in healthy donors. Study-wide points: Subsequent analysis found a tendency for first-cohort TCR clusters to co-occur within the 90 to 150 validation repertoires.

This CDR3 region has 13 residues. With 6 bases removed from V and 5 bases from J, the gap between germline ends came to 14 bases. Germline CDR1 is MDHEN and CDR2 is SYDVKM. The V gene is TRBV28, the J gene TRBJ2-7; D uncertain. This receptor was obtained from a woman in her twenties or thirties in good health and CMV-seropositive. Material: PBMCs. CDR3 nucleotide sequence: TGTGCCAGCAGGACCCGATGGGATGACGAGCAGTACTTC. Translating gives CASRTRWDDEQYF.